This T cell receptor (beta chain) came from a study of T cells in Graves' hyperthyroidism and ophthalmopathy. This clonotype was detected ten times or more. Amplification yielded TCR beta CDR3 regions, with RNA transcripts as the source. The TCR CDR3 first-round RT-PCR relied on the HTBI primer set. MiXCR, applied by TCRdb to the multiplex PCR reads, yields one record per CDR3 protein. The data hold under 200,000 distinct CDR3 sequences, with 9.4% observed a single time. This CDR3 has 13 residues. Germline-derived CDR1 and CDR2 are MNHNS and SASEGT. The J segment lost 3 bases and the V segment lost 6 bases, leaving 4 bases of the junction unmatched. Fresh peripheral blood, under 13 ml, was the source of the PBMCs.

The clonotype was recovered from a woman between 18 and 29 years old with Graves' hyperthyroidism that later progressed to Graves' ophthalmopathy. What was sequenced was blood. This chain joins TRBV6-1 and TRBJ2-5; 7 bases match TRBD1. The CDR3 sequence: CASSSRGKETQYF. The CDR3 bases are TGTGCCAGCAGCTCCAGGGGGAAAGAGACCCAGTACTTC.